These 28 T cell receptor beta chains were all obtained from the same sample, sequenced in a study of cytomegalovirus exposure and HLA in healthy donors. The primer mix had 60 Vbeta and 13 Jbeta primers. TCRdb's copy holds only in-frame clones and misses some; the assay was immunoSEQ multiplex PCR. Of more than 95,000 clones in the sample, over 70% are singletons; the top ten hold over 7.5%. Specimen: PBMCs. These receptors came from a woman in her thirties or forties in good health and CMV-seropositive.

The chain carries TRBV28 and TRBJ2-5; 10 bases align to TRBD2. The germline V gene encodes CDR1 MDHEN and CDR2 SYDVKM. This CDR3 is 17 amino acids long. The junction had 12 bases not matched to a gene; V was cut back by 4 bases and J by 4 bases. CDR3 sequence (DNA): TGTGCCAGCAGTTCTCCCTCTCTAGCGGGAGATTTAGAGACCCAGTACTTC. Amino acids: CASSSPSLAGDLETQYF.

The rearrangement joins TRBV4-2 to TRBJ2-4, with 7 bases lining up with TRBD2. The CDR3 loop spans 15 amino acids. J gave up 7 bases and V 4 bases, and 10 bases lay outside the gene matches. The germline V gene encodes CDR1 LGHNA and CDR2 YNFKEQ. The CDR3 reads CASSLRTSLNNIQYF. The CDR3 DNA reads as TGTGCCAGCAGCCTCCGGACTAGTTTGAACAACATTCAGTACTTC.

The chain has TRBV19 and TRBJ1-2; 7 bases match TRBD1. Germline V gene data show CDR1 as LNHDA and CDR2 as SQIVND (reference sequence). This CDR3 is 16 amino acids long. V lost 6 bases and J lost 5; bases outside the gene matches: 15. The CDR3 DNA reads as TGTGCCAGTAGAAATGCCGGGGACAGTATCAGTTATGGCTACACCTTC. It yields the protein CASRNAGDSISYGYTF. The full variable domain, its missing parts supplied by reference TRBV19 and TRBJ1-2, is DGGITQSPKYLFRKEGQNVTLSCEQNLNHDAMYWYRQDPGQGLRLIYYSQIVNDFQKGDIAEGYSVSREKKESFPLTVTSAQKNPTAFYLCASRNAGDSISYGYTFGSGTRLTVV.

The V gene is TRBV5-1, the J gene TRBJ2-2, with 8 bases identical to TRBD1. The CDR3 runs to 16 residues. Germline CDR1 reads SGHRS; CDR2 reads YFSETQ. J gave up 5 bases and V 3 bases, and 9 bases lay outside the gene matches. CDR3 protein: CASSYGGQGRTGELFF. In DNA, the CDR3 is TGCGCCAGCAGCTATGGAGGACAGGGTCGGACCGGGGAGCTGTTTTTT.

The genes are TRBV5-4 and TRBJ1-3, with unresolved D. CDR1 and CDR2 from the germline V gene are SGHNT and YYREEE (reference sequence). V was pared by 0 bases and J by 0 bases, with 7 bases between. CDR3 length equals 15 residues. CDR3 in amino acids: CASSLDGLSGNTIYF. The CDR3 DNA is TGTGCCAGCAGCTTGGACGGACTCTCTGGAAACACCATATATTTT.

The V gene is TRBV7-6, the J gene TRBJ2-5; D perhaps matches TRBD2 (7 bases). The end of the DNA aligns better with TRBJ2-7, so the J call may be wrong. Germline CDR1 reads SGHVS; CDR2 reads FNYEAQ. The CDR3 has 15 residues. For the CDR3, the DNA is TGTGCCAGCAGCTTAAGGGGGGGGGCTCATTACGAGCAGTACTTC. Its protein is CASSLRGGAHYEQYF.

This clone was detected a few times. This rearrangement joins TRBV5-6 to TRBJ2-7; perhaps TRBD2 as D (7 bases). V was clipped by 4 bases and J by 3 bases, with 17 bases between them. Germline V lookup: CDR1 SGHDT, CDR2 YYEEEE. The length of the CDR3 is 15 residues. In nucleotides, the CDR3 is TGTGCCAGCAGCCTATCGGGGGGCCTTATCTACGAGCAGTACTTC. It codes for CASSLSGGLIYEQYF.

Here the CDR3 DNA reads TGTGCCATCAGAGGGACAGCGAACACTGAAGCTTTCTTT. As protein: CAIRGTANTEAFF. The chain couples TRBV10-3 to TRBJ1-1, with 7 bases aligning to TRBD1. Germline CDR1 ENHRY, CDR2 SYGVKD. This CDR3 has 13 amino acids. The junction had 2 bases not matched to a gene; V was cut back by 6 bases and J by 1 base.

This clone has a handful of counts. The chain carries TRBV27 and TRBJ2-1, with TRBD2 identical over 10 bases. CDR3 size: 16 residues. J was trimmed by 0 bases and V by 6 bases; bases with no gene match: 5. Per the germline V gene, CDR1 is MNHEY and CDR2 is SMNVEV (reference sequence). The CDR3 sequence: CASRDKRGGSYNEQFF. The CDR3 DNA reads TGTGCCAGCAGGGACAAGCGGGGGGGCTCCTACAATGAGCAGTTCTTC.

V gene TRBV11-2 combines with J gene TRBJ1-2; D is uncertain. The V and J ends lost 6 bases and 8 bases respectively, with 25 bases between them. This CDR3 contains 16 residues. Germline V gives CDR1 SGHAT, CDR2 FQNNGV. In DNA form, the CDR3 reads TGTGCCAGCAGTTCATCCATCACGGGATTCTTAGACGGCTACACCTTC. Translating gives CASSSSITGFLDGYTF.

V gene TRBV19 combines with J gene TRBJ2-7, with 7 bases fitting TRBD1. The CDR3 is made up of 15 amino acids. V dropped 4 bases and J dropped 2; count of bases not matched to a gene: 8. Germline V gene lookup returns CDR1 LNHDA and CDR2 SQIVND (reference sequence). The CDR3 nucleotides read TGTGCCAGTAGTAAAGATACGGACAGGCCCTACGAGCAGTACTTC. As protein: CASSKDTDRPYEQYF.

The V gene is TRBV5-1, the J gene TRBJ2-7; 10 bases are a match to TRBD1. Germline values: CDR1 SGHRS, CDR2 YFSETQ. The CDR3 consists of 18 residues. Unmatched junction bases numbered 15, after V lost 1 base and J lost 5 bases. The DNA of the CDR3 is TGCGCCAGCAGCTTGCGGGACAGGGGCGTCCTCGGAGGGAACGAGCAGTACTTC. Translated, it gives CASSLRDRGVLGGNEQYF.

Only one count was recorded for this clone. This rearrangement joins TRBV28 to TRBJ2-7; no reliable D call. Germline CDR1 MDHEN, CDR2 SYDVKM. The germline V and J ends were trimmed by 6 bases and 2 bases, with 14 bases remaining between them. This CDR3 is 14 amino acids long. The CDR3 DNA sequence: TGTGCCAGCAGCTCAACGGGTCTTACCTACGAGCAGTACTTC. It yields the protein CASSSTGLTYEQYF.

This clone was seen a handful of times. The chain recombines TRBV27 with TRBJ1-1; no reliable D call. This CDR3 comprises 16 residues. Germline loops: CDR1 MNHEY, CDR2 SMNVEV (reference sequence). With 4 bases removed from V and 0 bases from J, the gap between germline ends came to 15 bases. The CDR3 coding sequence is TGTGCCAGCAGTTCGTACGAGGCGTCGTTGAACACTGAAGCTTTCTTT. Its protein is CASSSYEASLNTEAFF.

The genes are TRBV28 and TRBJ1-2; D gene ambiguous. There are 12 residues in the CDR3. V shed 6 bases and J shed 8 bases, with 13 bases lying between them. The germline V gene has CDR1 MDHEN and CDR2 SYDVKM. The CDR3 here is CASSSPSRGYTF. The CDR3 nucleotides read TGTGCCAGCAGCTCCCCATCTAGGGGCTACACCTTC.

The chain has TRBV19 and TRBJ1-5; possible D gene TRBD1, 5 bases. There are 16 residues in the CDR3. Germline values: CDR1 LNHDA, CDR2 SQIVND (reference sequence). Trimming shortened V by 3 bases and J by 0 bases, and 12 bases separated the two germline ends. CDR3 sequence: CASSIWGDYSNQPQHF. The DNA for the CDR3 is TGTGCCAGTAGTATTTGGGGGGACTATAGCAATCAGCCCCAGCATTTT.

The chain couples TRBV4-1 to TRBJ1-4; possibly TRBD1 for D (5 bases). Looked up from germline, CDR1 is MGHRA and CDR2 is YSYEKL. CDR3 size: 15 residues. V lost 6 bases and J lost 1, with 12 bases in between. CDR3 residues: CASRIQGITNEKLFF. CDR3 nucleotides: TGCGCCAGCAGAATTCAGGGCATAACTAATGAAAAACTGTTTTTT.

The chain carries TRBV2 and TRBJ1-5; TRBD1 matches at 8 bases. This CDR3 has 13 residues. The V gene's germline CDR1 is SNHLY and CDR2 FYNNEI. Trimming cost V 10 bases and J 3 bases; bases outside gene matches: 5. The chain's CDR3 is CATAGQANQPQHF. DNA for the CDR3: TGTGCCACTGCGGGACAGGCCAATCAGCCCCAGCATTTT.

The chain links TRBV11-3 to TRBJ2-1; 15 positions match TRBD2. Trimming cost V 1 base and J 4 bases; bases outside gene matches: 2. CDR1 SGHNT and CDR2 YENEEA come from the germline V gene. The CDR3 is made up of 17 amino acids. The CDR3 spells CASSLGGTSGGYNEQFF. The DNA of the CDR3 is TGTGCCAGCAGCTTAGGCGGGACTAGCGGGGGGTACAATGAGCAGTTCTTC.

The J gene is TRBJ2-1, the V gene TRBV6-5, with 7 bases aligning to TRBD2. This CDR3 has 13 residues. With V trimmed by 5 bases and J by 10 bases, 8 bases remained unmatched. CDR1 is MNHEY, CDR2 SVGAGI, per germline. CDR3 DNA: TGTGCCAGCAGTCAAAGGGCGCGGGGGGAGCAGTTCTTC. Protein product: CASSQRARGEQFF.

V gene TRBV10-3 combines with J gene TRBJ2-1, with 7 bases identical to TRBD2. V shed 6 bases and J 3 bases; nucleotides not matched to a gene: 11. The CDR3 contains 16 residues. The germline CDR1 and CDR2 sequences are ENHRY and SYGVKD. The CDR3 reads CAIRGVLAGGYNEQFF. The CDR3 bases are TGTGCCATCAGAGGGGTCTTAGCGGGTGGCTACAATGAGCAGTTCTTC.

This clone was counted a few times. J is TRBJ1-5 and V is TRBV28; D gene uncertain. CDR1 and CDR2 from the germline V gene are MDHEN and SYDVKM. The CDR3 sequence is 14 residues long. Trimming took 2 bases from V and 3 from J, leaving 8 bases between them. As DNA, the CDR3 is TGTGCCAGCAGTTTAGGACTGCTCAATCAGCCCCAGCATTTT. Amino acids: CASSLGLLNQPQHF.

CDR3 loop: CATGNTGELFF. The DNA of the CDR3 is TGTGCCACAGGGAACACCGGGGAGCTGTTTTTT. The chain links TRBV10-3 to TRBJ2-2; D is undetermined. The CDR3 is 11 amino acids. With 10 bases removed from V and 1 base from J, the gap between germline ends came to 4 bases. Germline V gene lookup returns CDR1 ENHRY and CDR2 SYGVKD.

The V call is TRBV5-4, the J call TRBJ1-1; the D gene is possibly TRBD1 (5 bases). The CDR3 runs 13 residues. Germline CDR1 reads SGHNT; CDR2 reads YYREEE (reference sequence). Between the trimmed V and J ends, which lost 2 bases and 5 bases, there was a span of 10 bases. DNA for the CDR3: TGTGCCAGCAGCTTACAGGTAGAGACTGAAGCTTTCTTT. Its protein product is CASSLQVETEAFF.

The V call is TRBV7-6, the J call TRBJ2-7; 14 bases line up with TRBD2. This CDR3 comprises 14 residues. The germline V gene encodes CDR1 SGHVS and CDR2 FNYEAQ. J was trimmed by 6 bases and V by 8 bases; bases with no gene match: 6. CDR3 sequence (DNA): TGTGCCAGCGGGGTCGGACTAGCGGGAGGCGAGCAGTACTTC. Translating gives CASGVGLAGGEQYF.

V usage is TRBV5-5 and J usage is TRBJ1-5; perhaps TRBD1 as D (5 bases). Trimming left V 1 base short and J 5 bases short, with 13 bases between. The germline V gene encodes CDR1 SGHKS and CDR2 YYEKEE (reference sequence). The CDR3 runs 15 residues. In DNA form, the CDR3 reads TGTGCCAGCAGCTTGTTGGGGACGGGGGATCAGCCCCAGCATTTT. As protein: CASSLLGTGDQPQHF.

This sequence joins TRBV7-9 and TRBJ1-6; 7 bases agree with TRBD1. Germline V gene lookup returns CDR1 SEHNR and CDR2 FQNEAQ (reference sequence). J was trimmed by 8 bases and V by 8 bases; bases with no gene match: 9. CDR3 length equals 14 residues. The CDR3 sequence: CASSWGQGDSPLHF. CDR3 in DNA: TGTGCCAGCTCCTGGGGGCAGGGGGATTCACCCCTCCACTTT.

This clone was counted a few times. The chain links TRBV5-8 to TRBJ2-6; TRBD1 agrees at 7 bases. CDR3 length: 20 residues. Germline assignment: CDR1 SGHTS and CDR2 YDEGEE. With V trimmed by 3 bases and J by 0 bases, 15 bases remained unmatched. The CDR3 DNA reads TGTGCCAGCAGCTCATTTCGACAGGGAAGGTATCTCTCTGGGGCCAACGTCCTGACTTTC. This codes for CASSSFRQGRYLSGANVLTF.